The subject of this entry is one T cell receptor beta chain. These data are taken from a study of blood T cell repertoires in COVID-19. For the study at large: Spain, Italy and the United States supplied samples that represented acute and convalescent COVID-19. Sources were T cells, B-cell-depleted T cells, or PBMCs; the material itself was cDNA or gDNA.

Original analysis: Quantification of nucleated cells was approximated via reference gene primer amplification. The data were produced by immunoSEQ multiplex PCR, yet TCRdb's version contains in-frame clones alone and is incomplete. The V and J calls and clone size come from that table; D and trimming were worked out from the DNA. The sample has roughly 100,000 clones, roughly 92% seen once; the top ten hold around 1.9%. Trimming left V 3 bases short and J 3 bases short, with 9 bases between. Germline values: CDR1 SGHTA, CDR2 FQGNSA. This CDR3 has 14 amino acids. The receptor was derived from a woman between 45 and 60 years old with COVID-19, enrolled during active disease. The rearrangement links TRBV7-2 to TRBJ1-5; a weak D match, TRBD1 (6 bases). Sequencing was carried out using peripheral blood. Written as DNA, the CDR3 is TGTGCCAGCAGCTTGACAGGTTTCAATCAGCCCCAGCATTTT. The encoded protein is CASSLTGFNQPQHF.